This T cell receptor (beta chain) is from a study of long-term antiretroviral therapy in people with HIV (dated by TCRdb to 2022 to 2024). Background on the whole study: The earliest samples were collected about a decade before the 2015 WHO recommendation for immediate ART, when ART was typically delayed until CD4 counts fell. A total of roughly 180 cryopreserved PBMC samples were contributed to the cohort by 30 adults with confirmed HIV infection, with samples collected serially over a mean of roughly six years (range 1-12). Among the 30 to 35 participants with HIV, eleven to twelve were female. Test extractions of a monoclonal T-cell line alongside 30 or so polyclonal samples showed no cross-contamination during QIAcube processing. A retrospective serial study tested whether changes in peripheral blood TRB repertoire composition and diversity were associated with ART initiation and durable HIV suppression. What the authors observed across the whole study: CDR3 length ranges in HIV repertoires were narrower than in controls, and network structure suggested an antigen-experienced repertoire with only a slight naive shift after ART. At every time point, the repertoire was dominated by expanded TRB clones first identified before ART initiation, although this dominance fluctuated and, in many PLHIV, declined after ART. Because pre-ART samples had limited cell numbers, unsorted PBMC were profiled rather than sorted CD4+ and CD8+ T cells. No data were available on ART adherence, viral resistance or therapy changes, limiting inferences about post-ART repertoire changes. Starting ART was linked to a significant rise in TRB diversity, yet even with long-term ART the diversity remained significantly lower than in transplant donor controls. Samples dated from 2004 to 2017, and the ART regimens used may be less effective than current ones. Since PBMC availability was limited, sequencing covered only the TCR beta chain, with no alpha chain pairing.

Participants were included only if at least one PBMC sample before ART initiation and at least two post-ART samples were available. All participants with HIV were treated in the United States of America. Cryopreserved samples of 1-10 million PBMC were thawed and washed before DNA extraction. At the time of the earliest PBMC sample, participants with HIV were aged between about 23 and 55 years. Per participant, PBMC samples came from 1-4 timepoints prior to ART initiation and 2-8 timepoints following ART initiation, for a median of 7 samples. For every participant, serial HIV viral load, CD4+ T-cell count, ART history and demographic data were obtained. Genomic DNA was extracted from unsorted PBMC with a Qiagen kit on a QIAcube, processed in batches of 12 samples. Points on this clone: What antigen it recognizes has not been identified. Per-nucleotide qualities are absent, and no much larger clonotype sits a single base away.

Sequencing of the TRB variable region was done with the immunoSEQ hsTCRB v3.0 assay at survey level resolution. The targeted TRB sequencing depth was roughly 40,000-55,000 T-cell genomes per sample. Pooled TRB libraries were sequenced on an Illumina MiSeq with a v3 150-cycle kit. In the source study's methods: Repertoire analysis was run in R within a reproducible Nextflow workflow that covered QC, data transformation and analysis. LymphoSeq2, an R package for exploring AIRR-Seq data, was used to implement the custom analyses. After excluding a few samples that yielded fewer than 5000 total TRB sequences, 150 to 200 HIV repertoires remained for analysis. Among the roughly 200 retained HIV repertoires, about 60 were collected before ART initiation and approximately 130 were collected after ART initiation. Each repertoire was downsampled to 5000 TRB nucleotide sequences, and summary statistics were averaged across 100 downsampling iterations. Only TRB sequences with CDR3 regions of at least seven amino acids were retained for analysis. Diversity was measured with a Shannon entropy-derived clonality score and the Gini coefficient. In the repertoire networks, any two of the top 5000 CDR3 amino acid sequences were connected whenever the two sequences differed by an edit distance of one. Antigen specificity groups and MHC restriction were predicted for TRB CDR3 amino acid sequences with GLIPH2. Known CMV, EBV, HIV or tissue antigen associations were flagged by matching CDR3 amino acid sequences against VDJdb and McPAS-TCR. Pre-ART, post-ART and control groups were compared with Wilcoxon signed-rank tests and Holm-Bonferroni correction. Sourced from immuneACCESS, this table was stored by TCRdb with only in-frame sequences that have V and J called. A share of the clones is absent; for the studies checked, an unresolved V gene accounts for under half, and the remainder has no known explanation. V, J and clone size are taken as reported in that table, and D and trimming were inferred from the DNA itself. The sample contains under 30,000 clones, roughly nine tenths of them found a single time. Clones ranked in the top ten supply around 7.8% of the sample.

The material was unsorted PBMCs, obtained about 5 years before starting antiretroviral therapy. The clonotype was recovered from a man aged 45-65 years with HIV.

The DNA is as follows: TGTGCCAGCAGCTTAGGCGGCATCTATTTCTACTCCTACGAGCAGTACTTC. This gives the protein CASSLGGIYFYSYEQYF. The V and J segments used are TRBV7-2 and TRBJ2-7; the D gene remains uncertain. The CDR3 runs 17 amino acids, cysteine and phenylalanine included. Only the CDR3 DNA is retained, 51 bases long and in frame from the first base. V is pared back by 1 base and J by 0 bases, with 16 bases lying between the germline termini. CDR1 is given as SGHTA and CDR2 as FQGNSA, both from the germline V gene.